These T cell receptor beta chains were read from a single sample in a study of blood T cell repertoires in COVID-19. Measured with immunoSEQ multiplex PCR; TCRdb has only the in-frame clones, and not every one. The table has about 34,000 clones, approximately 80% seen once; the top ten hold roughly a third. Sample: peripheral blood. These receptors were collected from an elderly man with acute or convalescent COVID-19. CDR3s include the opening cysteine and the closing phenylalanine or tryptophan. A D gene is named only where the DNA matches it firmly. Clone size is shown for a subset of rows, as once, few, many or a class of expanded clone.

clone size	V gene	J gene	D gene	CDR3 protein	CDR3 DNA
few	TRBV13	TRBJ2-3	.	CASSFGQRTDTQYF	TGTGCCAGCAGCTTCGGACAGCGCACAGATACGCAGTATTTT
once	TRBV3-1/TRBV3-2	TRBJ2-5	TRBD1	CASSGTGETQYF	TGTGCCAGCAGCGGGACAGGGGAGACCCAGTACTTC
.	TRBV27	TRBJ2-2	.	CASSGRPNTGELFF	TGTGCCAGCAGTGGCCGCCCGAACACCGGGGAGCTGTTTTTT
.	TRBV5-6	TRBJ1-2	TRBD1	CASSWDRVLYGYTF	TGTGCCAGCAGCTGGGACAGGGTCCTCTATGGCTACACCTTC
once	TRBV3-1/TRBV3-2	TRBJ2-1	TRBD1	CASSQTGTGQVEQFF	TGTGCCAGCAGCCAAACCGGGACAGGCCAGGTTGAGCAGTTCTTC
.	TRBV18	TRBJ2-1	TRBD1	CASSPATGAEQFF	TGTGCCAGCTCACCGGCGACAGGGGCCGAGCAGTTCTTC
.	TRBV5-1	TRBJ2-7	.	CASMNSGQASYEQYF	TGCGCCAGCATGAACTCAGGGCAGGCTTCCTACGAGCAGTACTTC
.	TRBV7-2	TRBJ2-1	.	CASSLGGAGVEQFF	TGTGCCAGCAGCTTAGGGGGGGCGGGAGTTGAGCAGTTCTTC
.	TRBV19	TRBJ1-1	TRBD1	CASRTGDRNTEAFF	TGTGCCAGTAGGACAGGGGATCGAAACACTGAAGCTTTCTTT
.	TRBV9	TRBJ2-4	TRBD1	CASSVAGTGKAKNIQYF	TGTGCCAGCAGCGTAGCGGGGACAGGGAAAGCCAAAAACATTCAGTACTTC
.	TRBV7-2	TRBJ2-7	TRBD1	CASSSVGTGKSYEQYF	TGTGCCAGCAGCTCTGTGGGGACAGGGAAGTCCTACGAGCAGTACTTC
many	TRBV5-4	TRBJ2-7	.	CASSATDSAYEQYF	TGTGCCAGCAGCGCCACGGACAGCGCCTACGAGCAGTACTTC
.	TRBV19	TRBJ1-1	TRBD1	CASRYRGQDTEAFF	TGTGCCAGTAGGTACAGGGGGCAGGACACTGAAGCTTTCTTT
.	TRBV29-1	TRBJ1-5	.	CSVRESGQPQHF	TGCAGCGTCCGGGAATCGGGTCAGCCCCAGCATTTT